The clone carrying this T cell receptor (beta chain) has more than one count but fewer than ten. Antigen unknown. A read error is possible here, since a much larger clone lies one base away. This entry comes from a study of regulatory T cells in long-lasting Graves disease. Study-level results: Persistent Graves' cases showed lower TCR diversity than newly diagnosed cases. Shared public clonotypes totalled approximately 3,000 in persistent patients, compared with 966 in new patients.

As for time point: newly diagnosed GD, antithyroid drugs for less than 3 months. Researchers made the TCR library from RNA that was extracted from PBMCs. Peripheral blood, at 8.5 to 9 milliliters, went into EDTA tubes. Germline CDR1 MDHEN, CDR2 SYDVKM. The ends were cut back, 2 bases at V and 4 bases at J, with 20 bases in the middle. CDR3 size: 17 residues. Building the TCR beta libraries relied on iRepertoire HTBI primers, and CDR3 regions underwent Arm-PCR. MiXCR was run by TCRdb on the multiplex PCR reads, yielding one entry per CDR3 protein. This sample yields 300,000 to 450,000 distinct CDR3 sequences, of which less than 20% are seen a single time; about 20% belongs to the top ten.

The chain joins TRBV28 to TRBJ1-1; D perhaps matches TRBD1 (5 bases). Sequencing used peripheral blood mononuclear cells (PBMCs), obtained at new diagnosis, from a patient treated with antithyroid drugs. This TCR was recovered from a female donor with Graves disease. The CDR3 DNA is TGTGCCAGCAGTTTACTTACCCCAGGCAGGGCGGGCACTGAAGCTTTCTTT. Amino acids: CASSLLTPGRAGTEAFF. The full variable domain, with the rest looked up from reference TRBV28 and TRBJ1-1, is DVKVTQSSRYLVKRTGEKVFLECVQDMDHENMFWYRQDPGLGLRLIYFSYDVKMKEKGDIPEGYSVSREKKERFSLILESASTNQTSMYLCASSLLTPGRAGTEAFFGQGTRLTVV.